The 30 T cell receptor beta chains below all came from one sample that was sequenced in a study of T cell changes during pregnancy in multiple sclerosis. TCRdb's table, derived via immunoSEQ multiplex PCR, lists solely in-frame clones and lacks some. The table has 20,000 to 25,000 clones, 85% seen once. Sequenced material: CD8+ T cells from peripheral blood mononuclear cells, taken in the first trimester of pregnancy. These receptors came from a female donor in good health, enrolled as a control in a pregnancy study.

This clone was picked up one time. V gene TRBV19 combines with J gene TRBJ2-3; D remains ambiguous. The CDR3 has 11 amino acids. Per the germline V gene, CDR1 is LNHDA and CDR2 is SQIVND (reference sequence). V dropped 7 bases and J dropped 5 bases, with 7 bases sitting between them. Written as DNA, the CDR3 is TGTGCCAGTACCTCCCGAGATACGCAGTATTTT. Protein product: CASTSRDTQYF. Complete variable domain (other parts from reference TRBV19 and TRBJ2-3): DGGITQSPKYLFRKEGQNVTLSCEQNLNHDAMYWYRQDPGQGLRLIYYSQIVNDFQKGDIAEGYSVSREKKESFPLTVTSAQKNPTAFYLCASTSRDTQYFGPGTRLTVL.

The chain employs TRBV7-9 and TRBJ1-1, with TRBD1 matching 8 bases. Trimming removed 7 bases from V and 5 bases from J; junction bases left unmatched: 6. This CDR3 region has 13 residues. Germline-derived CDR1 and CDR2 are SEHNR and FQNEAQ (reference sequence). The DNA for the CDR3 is TGTGCCAGCACAGGACAGGGCGGAACTGAAGCTTTCTTT. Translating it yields CASTGQGGTEAFF.

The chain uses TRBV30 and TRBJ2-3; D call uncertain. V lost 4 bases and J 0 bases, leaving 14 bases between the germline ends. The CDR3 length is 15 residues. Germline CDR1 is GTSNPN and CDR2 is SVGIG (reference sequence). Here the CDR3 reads CAWIKLRKSTDTQYF. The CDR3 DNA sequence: TGTGCCTGGATTAAACTGAGAAAGAGCACAGATACGCAGTATTTT.

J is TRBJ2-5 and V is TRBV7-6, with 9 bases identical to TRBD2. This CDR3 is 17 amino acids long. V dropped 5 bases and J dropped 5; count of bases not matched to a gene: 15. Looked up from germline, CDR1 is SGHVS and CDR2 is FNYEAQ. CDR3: CASSPLAGGASSETQYF. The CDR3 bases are TGTGCCAGCAGCCCCTTGGCGGGAGGGGCCTCAAGTGAGACCCAGTACTTC.

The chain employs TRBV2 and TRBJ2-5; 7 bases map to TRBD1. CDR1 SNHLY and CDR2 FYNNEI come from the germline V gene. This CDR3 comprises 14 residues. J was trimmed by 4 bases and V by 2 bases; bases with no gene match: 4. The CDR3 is CASSERQGLETQYF. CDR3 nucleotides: TGTGCCAGCAGTGAAAGACAGGGATTAGAGACCCAGTACTTC.

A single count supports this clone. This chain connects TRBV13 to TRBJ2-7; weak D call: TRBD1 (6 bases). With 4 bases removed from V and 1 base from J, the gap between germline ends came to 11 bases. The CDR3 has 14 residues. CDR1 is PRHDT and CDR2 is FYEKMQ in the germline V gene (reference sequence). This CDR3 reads CASSSRDKSYEQYF. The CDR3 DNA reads TGTGCCAGCAGCTCCCGGGACAAGTCCTACGAGCAGTACTTC.

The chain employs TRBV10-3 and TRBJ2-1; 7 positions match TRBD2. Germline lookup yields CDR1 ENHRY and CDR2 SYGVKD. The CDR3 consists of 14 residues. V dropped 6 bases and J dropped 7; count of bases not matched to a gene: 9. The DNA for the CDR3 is TGTGCCATCAGCGCGGGAGAGGAAAGTAATGAGCAGTTCTTC. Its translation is CAISAGEESNEQFF.

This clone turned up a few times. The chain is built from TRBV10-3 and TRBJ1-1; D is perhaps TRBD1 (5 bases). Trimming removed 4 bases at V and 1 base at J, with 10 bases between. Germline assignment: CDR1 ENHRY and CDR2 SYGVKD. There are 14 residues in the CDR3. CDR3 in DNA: TGTGCCATCAGTGTGAACAGGCAGAACACTGAAGCTTTCTTT. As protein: CAISVNRQNTEAFF.

CDR3 coding DNA: TGTGCCAGCAGTGATTGGGCAGGCACAGATACGCAGTATTTT. Protein: CASSDWAGTDTQYF. The chain carries TRBV6-1 and TRBJ2-3; no clear D gene. Trimming removed 3 bases at V and 1 base at J, with 8 bases between. The CDR3 has 14 residues. The germline V gene encodes CDR1 MNHNS and CDR2 SASEGT.

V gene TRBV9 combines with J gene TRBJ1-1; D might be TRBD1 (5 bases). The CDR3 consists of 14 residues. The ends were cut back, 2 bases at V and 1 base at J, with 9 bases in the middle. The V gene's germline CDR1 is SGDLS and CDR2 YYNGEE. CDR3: CASSVRQTNTEAFF. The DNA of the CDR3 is TGTGCCAGCAGCGTCCGACAGACGAACACTGAAGCTTTCTTT.

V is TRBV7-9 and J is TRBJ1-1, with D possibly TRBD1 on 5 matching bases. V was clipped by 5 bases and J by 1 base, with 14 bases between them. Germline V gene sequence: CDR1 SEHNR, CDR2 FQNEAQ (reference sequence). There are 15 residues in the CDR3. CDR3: CASSPTYGQNTEAFF. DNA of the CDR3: TGTGCCAGCAGCCCCACTTACGGACAGAACACTGAAGCTTTCTTT.

As DNA, the CDR3 is TGCGCCAGCAGCATGCAAGGGGAGGCTCACTACGAGCAGTACTTC. The encoded protein is CASSMQGEAHYEQYF. The genes are TRBV5-1 and TRBJ2-7; possibly TRBD2 for D (6 bases). Looked up from germline, CDR1 is SGHRS and CDR2 is YFSETQ. V lost 4 bases and J lost 3, with 17 bases in between. The CDR3 consists of 15 residues.

The CDR3: CASSLSGSYNEQFF. The CDR3 DNA reads as TGTGCCAGCAGCTTAAGCGGGAGTTACAATGAGCAGTTCTTC. The chain recombines TRBV7-9 with TRBJ2-1; TRBD2 agrees at 8 bases. There are 14 residues in the CDR3. V shed 2 bases and J 4 bases; nucleotides not matched to a gene: 1. Germline values: CDR1 SEHNR, CDR2 FQNEAQ (reference sequence).

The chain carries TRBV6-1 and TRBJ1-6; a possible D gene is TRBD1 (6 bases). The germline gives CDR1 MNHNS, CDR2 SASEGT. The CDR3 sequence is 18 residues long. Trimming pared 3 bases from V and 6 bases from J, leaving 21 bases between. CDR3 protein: CASSDPLRTGGGNSPLHF. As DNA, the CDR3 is TGTGCCAGCAGTGATCCCCTACGGACGGGAGGGGGTAATTCACCCCTCCACTTT.

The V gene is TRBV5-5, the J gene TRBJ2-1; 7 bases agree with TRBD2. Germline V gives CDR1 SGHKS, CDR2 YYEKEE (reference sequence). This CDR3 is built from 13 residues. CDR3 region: CVGAGWPYNEQFF. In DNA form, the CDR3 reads TGTGTGGGAGCGGGGTGGCCCTACAATGAGCAGTTCTTC.

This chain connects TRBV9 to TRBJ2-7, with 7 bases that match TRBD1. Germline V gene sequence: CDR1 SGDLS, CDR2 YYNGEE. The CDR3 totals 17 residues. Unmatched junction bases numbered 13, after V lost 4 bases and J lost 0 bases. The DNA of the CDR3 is TGTGCCAGCAGCCCCATACCGGACAGGAGAGCCTCCTACGAGCAGTACTTC. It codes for CASSPIPDRRASYEQYF.

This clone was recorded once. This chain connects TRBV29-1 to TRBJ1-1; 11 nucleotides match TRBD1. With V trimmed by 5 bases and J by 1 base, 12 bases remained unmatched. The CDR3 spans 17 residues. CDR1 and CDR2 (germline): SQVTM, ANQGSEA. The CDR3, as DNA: TGCAGCGTTCCGTTCACCGGGACAGGGGGAAAGAACACTGAAGCTTTCTTT. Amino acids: CSVPFTGTGGKNTEAFF.

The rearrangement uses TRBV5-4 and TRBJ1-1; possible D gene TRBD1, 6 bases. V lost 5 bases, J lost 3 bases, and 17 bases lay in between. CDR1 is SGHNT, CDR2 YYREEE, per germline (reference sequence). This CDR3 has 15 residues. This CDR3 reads CASSSLGGEDTEAFF. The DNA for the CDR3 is TGTGCCAGCAGTTCCCTAGGGGGGGAGGACACTGAAGCTTTCTTT.

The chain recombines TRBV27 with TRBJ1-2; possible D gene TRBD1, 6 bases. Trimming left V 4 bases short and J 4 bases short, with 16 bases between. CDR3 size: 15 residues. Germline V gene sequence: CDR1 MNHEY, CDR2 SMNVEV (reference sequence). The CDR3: CASSSLGTRVYGYTF. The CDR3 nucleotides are TGTGCCAGCAGTTCTCTGGGGACACGGGTCTATGGCTACACCTTC.

Written as DNA, the CDR3 is TGTGCCAGCAGCGCAAAACAGGGGATGAACACTGAAGCTTTCTTT. It is translated as CASSAKQGMNTEAFF. This sequence joins TRBV9 and TRBJ1-1, with TRBD1 matching over 7 bases. The CDR3 is made up of 15 amino acids. In germline, CDR1 is SGDLS, CDR2 YYNGEE. The V segment lost 3 bases and the J segment 0 bases; nucleotides outside the gene matches: 5.

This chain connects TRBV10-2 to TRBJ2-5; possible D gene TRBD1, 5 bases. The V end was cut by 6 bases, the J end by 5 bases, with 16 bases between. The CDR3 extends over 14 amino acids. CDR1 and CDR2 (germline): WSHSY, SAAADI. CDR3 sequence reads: CASRNTRARETQYF. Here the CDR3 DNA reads TGCGCCAGCAGAAACACCAGGGCCAGGGAGACCCAGTACTTC.

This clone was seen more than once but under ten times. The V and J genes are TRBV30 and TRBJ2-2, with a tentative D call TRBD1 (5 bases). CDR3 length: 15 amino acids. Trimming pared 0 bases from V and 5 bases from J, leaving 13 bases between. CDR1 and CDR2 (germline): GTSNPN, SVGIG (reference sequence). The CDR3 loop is CAWSVGQGWTGELFF. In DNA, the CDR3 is TGTGCCTGGAGTGTAGGTCAGGGCTGGACCGGGGAGCTGTTTTTT.

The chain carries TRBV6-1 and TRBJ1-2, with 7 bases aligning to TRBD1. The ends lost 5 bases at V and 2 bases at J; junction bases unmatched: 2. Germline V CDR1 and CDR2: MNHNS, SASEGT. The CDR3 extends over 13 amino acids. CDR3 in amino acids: CASSRDSNYGYTF. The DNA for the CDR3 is TGTGCCAGCAGTCGGGACAGCAACTATGGCTACACCTTC.

Written as DNA, the CDR3 is TGTGCCAGCAGTCCTACACTAGCGGGGGCAACCAATGAGCAGTTCTTC. This encodes CASSPTLAGATNEQFF. The chain employs TRBV11-2 and TRBJ2-1; 11 bases match TRBD2. The ends lost 6 bases at V and 6 bases at J; junction bases unmatched: 10. CDR3 length: 16 residues. Germline CDR1 is SGHAT and CDR2 is FQNNGV.

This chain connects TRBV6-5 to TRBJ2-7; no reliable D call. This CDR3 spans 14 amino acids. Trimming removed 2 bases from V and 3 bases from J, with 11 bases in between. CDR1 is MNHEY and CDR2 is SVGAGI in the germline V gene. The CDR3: CASSYNAQSYEQYF. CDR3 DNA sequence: TGTGCCAGCAGTTACAATGCACAGAGCTACGAGCAGTACTTC.

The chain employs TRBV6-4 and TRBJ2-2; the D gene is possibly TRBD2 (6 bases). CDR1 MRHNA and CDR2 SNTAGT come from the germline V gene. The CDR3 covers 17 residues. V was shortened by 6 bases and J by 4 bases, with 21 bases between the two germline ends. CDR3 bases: TGTGCCAGCAGGGATAACCTAGACGGGGGTAGCACCGGGGAGCTGTTTTTT. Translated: CASRDNLDGGSTGELFF.

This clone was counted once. The CDR3 sequence: CASSPSAGDRETQYF. CDR3 in DNA: TGTGCCAGCTCACCGTCGGCAGGGGATCGAGAGACCCAGTACTTC. The chain links TRBV18 to TRBJ2-5, with D possibly TRBD1 on 6 matching bases. The CDR3 loop spans 15 amino acids. The V end was cut by 3 bases, the J end by 4 bases, with 15 bases between. The germline gives CDR1 KGHSH, CDR2 LQKENI.

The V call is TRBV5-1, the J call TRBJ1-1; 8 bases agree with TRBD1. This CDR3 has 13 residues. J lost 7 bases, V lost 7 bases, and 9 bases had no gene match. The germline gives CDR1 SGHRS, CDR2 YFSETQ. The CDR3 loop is CASGGTGAVEAFF. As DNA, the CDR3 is TGCGCCAGCGGCGGGACAGGAGCAGTTGAAGCTTTCTTT.

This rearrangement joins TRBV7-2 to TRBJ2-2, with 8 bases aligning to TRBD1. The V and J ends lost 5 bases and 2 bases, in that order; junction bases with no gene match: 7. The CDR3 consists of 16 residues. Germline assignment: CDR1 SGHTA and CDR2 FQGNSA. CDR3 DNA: TGTGCCAGCAGCCCCCGACAGGGGTCAAACACCGGGGAGCTGTTTTTT. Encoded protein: CASSPRQGSNTGELFF.

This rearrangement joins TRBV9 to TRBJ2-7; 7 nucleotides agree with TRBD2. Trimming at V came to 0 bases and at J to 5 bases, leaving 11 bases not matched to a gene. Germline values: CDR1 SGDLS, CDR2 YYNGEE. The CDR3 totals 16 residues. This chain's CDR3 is CASSVGFGAGRDEQYF. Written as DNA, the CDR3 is TGTGCCAGCAGCGTAGGGTTCGGAGCGGGGCGGGACGAGCAGTACTTC.